The clone carrying this T cell receptor (beta chain) was counted between two and nine times. The antigen is undetermined. This entry belongs to a study of T-cell memory formation after mild COVID-19. Study details: Largely, TCR clusters stayed within a single donor. Broader study findings: Researchers found some responding clones in pre-infection memory, a sign that cross-reactive memory joined. Contracting clones from day 15 to 85 showed balanced CD4/CD8; later expanders favored CD4+. Clonal second-wave expansions that peaked on day 37 had unconfirmed SARS-CoV-2 specificity.

A single record per CDR3 protein comes from TCRdb applying MiXCR to the 5' RACE reads. The sample yields over 250,000 distinct CDR3 sequences, about a sixth seen once. The CDR3 totals 14 residues. Trimming removed 2 bases from V and 0 bases from J, with 6 bases in between. Germline CDR1 SGDLS, CDR2 YYNGEE. Sequencing was performed on PBMCs or a T cell subset sorted from them (not recorded which). This chain uses TRBV9 with TRBJ2-1; no definite D call. The TCR sequence derives from a man aged 18 to 35 who had mild COVID-19 (a few samples of this study predate the infection). Cell type and time point are not known. This CDR3 is CASSVTASYNEQFF. Here the CDR3 DNA reads TGTGCCAGCAGCGTCACCGCCTCCTACAATGAGCAGTTCTTC.